This record covers a single T cell receptor (beta chain). Antigen specificity is unknown. An immunoSEQ assay, version v3.0, was performed at survey level. Method: immunoSEQ multiplex PCR; TCRdb's copy keeps in-frame clones and lacks some. The sample has tens of thousands of clones, approximately 86% seen once. The record originates from a study of long-term antiretroviral therapy in people with HIV. Study results and caveats: All time points showed a repertoire dominated by clones expanded before ART.

The cryopreserved samples used held roughly 0.85-10 million PBMC prior to extraction of DNA. With 1 base removed from V and 7 bases from J, the gap between germline ends came to 10 bases. The CDR3 is 13 residues long. Germline-derived CDR1 and CDR2 are MNHEY and SMNVEV (reference sequence). The chain has TRBV27 and TRBJ1-2, with D possibly TRBD1 on 5 matching bases. Sequencing used unsorted PBMCs, obtained 0.1 years before starting antiretroviral therapy. This sequence originates from a woman aged 45-65 years with HIV. The CDR3 loop is CASSLYPDIGYTF. For the CDR3, the DNA is TGTGCCAGCAGTTTATATCCGGACATTGGCTACACCTTC.